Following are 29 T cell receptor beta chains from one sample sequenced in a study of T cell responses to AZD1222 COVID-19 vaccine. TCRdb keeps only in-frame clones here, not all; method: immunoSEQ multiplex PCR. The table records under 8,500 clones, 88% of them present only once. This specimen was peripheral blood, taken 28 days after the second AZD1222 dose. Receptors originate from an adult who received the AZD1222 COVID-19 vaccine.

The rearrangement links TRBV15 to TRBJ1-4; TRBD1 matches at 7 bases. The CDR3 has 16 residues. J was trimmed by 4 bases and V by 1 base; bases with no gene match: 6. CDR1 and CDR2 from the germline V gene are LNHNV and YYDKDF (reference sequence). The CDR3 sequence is CATSRAVGQSNEKLFF. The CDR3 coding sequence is TGTGCCACCAGCAGAGCCGTGGGACAGAGTAATGAAAAACTGTTTTTT.

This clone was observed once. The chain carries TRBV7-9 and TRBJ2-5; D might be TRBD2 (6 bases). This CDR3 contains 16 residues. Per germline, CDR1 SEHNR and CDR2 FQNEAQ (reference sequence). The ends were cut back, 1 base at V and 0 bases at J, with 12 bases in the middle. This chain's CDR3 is CASSLVGTEYQETQYF. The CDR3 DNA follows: TGTGCCAGCAGCTTAGTCGGGACTGAGTACCAAGAGACCCAGTACTTC.

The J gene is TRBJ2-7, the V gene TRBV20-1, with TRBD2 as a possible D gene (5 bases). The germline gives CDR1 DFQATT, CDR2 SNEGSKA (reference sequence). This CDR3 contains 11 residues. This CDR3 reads CSAPEAYEQYF. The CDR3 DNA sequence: TGCAGCGCCCCGGAGGCCTACGAGCAGTACTTC.

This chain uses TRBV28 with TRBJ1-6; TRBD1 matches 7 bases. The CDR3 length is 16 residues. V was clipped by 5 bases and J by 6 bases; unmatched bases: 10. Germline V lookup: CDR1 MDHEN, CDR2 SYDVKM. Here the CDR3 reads CASSTMRDSGNSPLHF. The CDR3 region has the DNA TGTGCCAGCAGTACAATGAGGGACAGCGGTAATTCACCCCTCCACTTT. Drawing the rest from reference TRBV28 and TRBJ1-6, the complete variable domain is DVKVTQSSRYLVKRTGEKVFLECVQDMDHENMFWYRQDPGLGLRLIYFSYDVKMKEKGDIPEGYSVSREKKERFSLILESASTNQTSMYLCASSTMRDSGNSPLHFGNGTRLTVT.

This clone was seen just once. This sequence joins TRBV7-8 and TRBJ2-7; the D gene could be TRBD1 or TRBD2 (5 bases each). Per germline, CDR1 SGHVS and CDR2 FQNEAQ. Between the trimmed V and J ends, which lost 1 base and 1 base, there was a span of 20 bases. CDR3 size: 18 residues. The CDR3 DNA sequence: TGTGCCAGCAGCTTAGGGAGGTGGGGGACCGCCTATTCCTACGAGCAGTACTTC. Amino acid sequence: CASSLGRWGTAYSYEQYF.

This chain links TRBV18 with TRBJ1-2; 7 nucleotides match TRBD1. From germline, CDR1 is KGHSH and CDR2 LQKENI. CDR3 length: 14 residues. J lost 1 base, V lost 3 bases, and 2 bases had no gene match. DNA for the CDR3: TGTGCCAGCTCACCCGGACAGGATAACTATGGCTACACCTTC. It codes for CASSPGQDNYGYTF.

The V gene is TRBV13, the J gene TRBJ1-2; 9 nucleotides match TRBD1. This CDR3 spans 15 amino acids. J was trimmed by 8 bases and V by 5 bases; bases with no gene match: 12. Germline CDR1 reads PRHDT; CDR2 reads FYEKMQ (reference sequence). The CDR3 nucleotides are TGTGCCAGCAGCACCAGACAGGGGGGGCCTTTGGGCTACACCTTC. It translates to CASSTRQGGPLGYTF.

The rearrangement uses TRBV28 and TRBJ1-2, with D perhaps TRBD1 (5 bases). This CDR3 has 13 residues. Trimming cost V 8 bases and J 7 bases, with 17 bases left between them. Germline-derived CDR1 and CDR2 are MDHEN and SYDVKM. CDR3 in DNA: TGTGCCAGCCAAGGGACCGACCCTGGTGGCTACACCTTC. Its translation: CASQGTDPGGYTF.

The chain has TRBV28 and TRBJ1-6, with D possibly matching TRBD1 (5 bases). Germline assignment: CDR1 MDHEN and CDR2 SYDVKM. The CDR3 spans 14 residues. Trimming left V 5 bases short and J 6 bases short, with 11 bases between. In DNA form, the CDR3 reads TGTGCCAGCAGTGGTGGAGGGGTTAATTCACCCCTCCACTTT. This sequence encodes CASSGGGVNSPLHF. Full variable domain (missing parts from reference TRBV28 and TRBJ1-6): DVKVTQSSRYLVKRTGEKVFLECVQDMDHENMFWYRQDPGLGLRLIYFSYDVKMKEKGDIPEGYSVSREKKERFSLILESASTNQTSMYLCASSGGGVNSPLHFGNGTRLTVT.

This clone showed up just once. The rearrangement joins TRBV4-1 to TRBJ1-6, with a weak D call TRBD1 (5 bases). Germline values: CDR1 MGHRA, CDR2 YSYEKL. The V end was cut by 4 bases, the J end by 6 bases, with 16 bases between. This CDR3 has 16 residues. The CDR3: CASSPQPGTFNSPLHF. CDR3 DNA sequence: TGCGCCAGCAGCCCCCAGCCCGGGACCTTTAATTCACCCCTCCACTTT.

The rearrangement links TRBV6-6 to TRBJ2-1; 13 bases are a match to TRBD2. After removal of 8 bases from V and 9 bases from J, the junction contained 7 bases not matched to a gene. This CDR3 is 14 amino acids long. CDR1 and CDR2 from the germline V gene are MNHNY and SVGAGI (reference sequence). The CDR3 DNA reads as TGTGCCAGCGGCTGGACTAGCGGGAGTTCTGAGCAGTTCTTC. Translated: CASGWTSGSSEQFF.

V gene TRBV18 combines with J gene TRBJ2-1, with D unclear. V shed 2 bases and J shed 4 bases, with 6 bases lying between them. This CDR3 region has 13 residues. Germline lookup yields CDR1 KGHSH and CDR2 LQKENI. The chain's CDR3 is CASSPSRYNEQFF. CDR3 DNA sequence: TGTGCCAGCTCACCAAGCCGGTACAATGAGCAGTTCTTC.

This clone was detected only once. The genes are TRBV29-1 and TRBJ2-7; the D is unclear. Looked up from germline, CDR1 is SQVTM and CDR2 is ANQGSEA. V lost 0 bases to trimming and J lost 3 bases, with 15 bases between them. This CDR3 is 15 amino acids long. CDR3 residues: CSVEDSSSLNYEQYF. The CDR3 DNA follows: TGCAGCGTTGAAGACAGTTCCTCCCTCAACTACGAGCAGTACTTC.

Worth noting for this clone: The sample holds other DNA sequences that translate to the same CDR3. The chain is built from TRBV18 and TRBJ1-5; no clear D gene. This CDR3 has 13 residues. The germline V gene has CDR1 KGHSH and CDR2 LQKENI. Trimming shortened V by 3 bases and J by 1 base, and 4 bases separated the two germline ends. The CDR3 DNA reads TGTGCCAGCTCACCGGACAGCAATCAGCCCCAGCATTTT. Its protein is CASSPDSNQPQHF.

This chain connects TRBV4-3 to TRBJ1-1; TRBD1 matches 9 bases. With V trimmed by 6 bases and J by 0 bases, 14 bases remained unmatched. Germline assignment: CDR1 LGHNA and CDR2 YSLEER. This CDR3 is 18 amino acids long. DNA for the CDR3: TGCGCCAGCAGAGACGAAGGACAGGGGATCTTAATGAACACTGAAGCTTTCTTT. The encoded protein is CASRDEGQGILMNTEAFF.

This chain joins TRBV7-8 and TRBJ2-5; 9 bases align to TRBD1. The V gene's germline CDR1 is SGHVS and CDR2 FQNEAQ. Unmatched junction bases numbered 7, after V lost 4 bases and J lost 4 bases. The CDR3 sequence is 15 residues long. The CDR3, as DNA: TGTGCCAGCAGCTACACAGGGGGCAGAGGAGAGACCCAGTACTTC. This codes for CASSYTGGRGETQYF.

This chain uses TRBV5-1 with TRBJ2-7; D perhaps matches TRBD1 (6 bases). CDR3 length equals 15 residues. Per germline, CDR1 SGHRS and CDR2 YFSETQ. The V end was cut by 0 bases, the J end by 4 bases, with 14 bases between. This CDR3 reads CASSLGTGPAYEQYF. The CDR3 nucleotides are TGCGCCAGCAGCTTGGGTACAGGGCCCGCGTACGAGCAGTACTTC.

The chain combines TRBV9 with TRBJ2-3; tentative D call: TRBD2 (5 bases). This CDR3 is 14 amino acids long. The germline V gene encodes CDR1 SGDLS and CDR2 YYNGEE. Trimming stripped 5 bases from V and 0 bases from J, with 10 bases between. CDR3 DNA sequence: TGTGCCAGCAGTTATCAGCGGAGCACAGATACGCAGTATTTT. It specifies CASSYQRSTDTQYF.

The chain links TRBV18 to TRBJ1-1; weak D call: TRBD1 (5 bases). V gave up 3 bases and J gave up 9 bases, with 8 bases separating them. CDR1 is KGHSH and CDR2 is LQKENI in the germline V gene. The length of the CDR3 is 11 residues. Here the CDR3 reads CASSPGLQAFF. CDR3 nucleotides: TGTGCCAGCTCACCGGGACTTCAAGCTTTCTTT.

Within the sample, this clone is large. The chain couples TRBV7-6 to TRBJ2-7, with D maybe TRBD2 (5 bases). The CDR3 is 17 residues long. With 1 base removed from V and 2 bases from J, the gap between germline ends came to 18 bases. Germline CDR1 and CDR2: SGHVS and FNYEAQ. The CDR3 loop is CASSLGPSRRGAYEQYF. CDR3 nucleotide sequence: TGTGCCAGCAGCTTAGGCCCCTCTCGACGGGGAGCCTACGAGCAGTACTTC.

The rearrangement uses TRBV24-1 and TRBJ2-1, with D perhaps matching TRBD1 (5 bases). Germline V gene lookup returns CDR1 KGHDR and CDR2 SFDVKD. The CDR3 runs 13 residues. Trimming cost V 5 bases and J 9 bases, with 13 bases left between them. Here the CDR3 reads CATSGGGKGEQFF. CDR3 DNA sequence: TGTGCCACCAGTGGGGGCGGCAAAGGTGAGCAGTTCTTC.

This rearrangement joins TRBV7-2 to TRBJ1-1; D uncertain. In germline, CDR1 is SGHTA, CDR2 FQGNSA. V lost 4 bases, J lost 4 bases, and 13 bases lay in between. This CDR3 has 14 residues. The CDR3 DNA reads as TGTGCCAGCAGCTCCCTTGGGGAGGGCACTGAAGCTTTCTTT. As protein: CASSSLGEGTEAFF.

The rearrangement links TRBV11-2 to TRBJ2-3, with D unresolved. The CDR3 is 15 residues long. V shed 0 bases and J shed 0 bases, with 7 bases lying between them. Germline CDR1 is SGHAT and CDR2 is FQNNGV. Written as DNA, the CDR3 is TGTGCCAGCAGCTTAGATCTGGGTAGCACAGATACGCAGTATTTT. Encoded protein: CASSLDLGSTDTQYF.

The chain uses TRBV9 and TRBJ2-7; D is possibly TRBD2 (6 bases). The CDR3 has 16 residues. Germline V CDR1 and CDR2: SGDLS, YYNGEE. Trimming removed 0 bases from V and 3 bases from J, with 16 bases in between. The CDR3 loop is CASSVDGGTSNYEQYF. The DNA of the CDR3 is TGTGCCAGCAGCGTAGATGGGGGGACTTCTAACTACGAGCAGTACTTC.

CDR3 region: CASSLAGALQSEQYF. The DNA of the CDR3 is TGTGCCAGCAGCTTAGCAGGGGCCCTCCAATCCGAGCAGTACTTC. This chain joins TRBV7-9 and TRBJ2-7; D is perhaps TRBD1 (5 bases). The CDR3 extends over 15 amino acids. With 0 bases removed from V and 6 bases from J, the gap between germline ends came to 15 bases. Germline CDR1 is SEHNR and CDR2 is FQNEAQ (reference sequence).

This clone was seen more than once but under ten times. The CDR3 loop is CASSLLGAQTGELFF. For the CDR3, the DNA is TGTGCCAGCAGCTTACTGGGGGCGCAAACCGGGGAGCTGTTTTTT. The rearrangement uses TRBV7-3 and TRBJ2-2, with a tentative D call TRBD1 (6 bases). This CDR3 comprises 15 residues. Per the germline V gene, CDR1 is SGHTA and CDR2 is FQGTGA. Trimming removed 2 bases at V and 5 bases at J, with 12 bases between.

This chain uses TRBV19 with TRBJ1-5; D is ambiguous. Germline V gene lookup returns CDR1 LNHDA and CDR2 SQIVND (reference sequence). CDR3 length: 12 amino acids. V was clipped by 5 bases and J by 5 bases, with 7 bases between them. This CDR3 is CASSWADQPQHF. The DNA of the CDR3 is TGTGCCAGTAGTTGGGCCGATCAGCCCCAGCATTTT.

CDR3 sequence reads: CASARGRPNTDTQYF. In nucleotides, the CDR3 is TGTGCCAGCGCTAGAGGCAGGCCCAACACAGATACGCAGTATTTT. The chain joins TRBV6-5 to TRBJ2-3; no reliable D call. V shed 8 bases and J shed 2 bases, with 17 bases lying between them. Germline V gene lookup returns CDR1 MNHEY and CDR2 SVGAGI. The CDR3 covers 15 residues.

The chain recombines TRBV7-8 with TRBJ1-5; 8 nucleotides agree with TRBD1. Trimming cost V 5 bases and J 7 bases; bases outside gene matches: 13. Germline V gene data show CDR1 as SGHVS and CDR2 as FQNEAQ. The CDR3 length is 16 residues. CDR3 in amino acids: CASSPSRGLEEQPQHF. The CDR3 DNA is TGTGCCAGCAGCCCGTCCAGGGGGCTTGAGGAGCAGCCCCAGCATTTT.